This T cell receptor (beta chain) was profiled in a study of monozygotic twins with inflammatory bowel disease (dated by TCRdb to the late 2010s). About the investigation overall: The full study comprised some 30 monozygotic twin pairs: nine German pairs (four IBD-concordant, five IBD-discordant) and 19 IBD-discordant Danish pairs. The search for disease-associated traits relied mainly on comparing, within discordant pairs, IBD patients with their genetically identical healthy co-twins. Each individual had, on average, about 151 000 unique TCRalpha sequences and 181 000 unique TCRbeta sequences available for analysis.

From each donor, a roughly 2.5 ml peripheral blood sample was collected into PAXgene tubes and stored at -80 degrees C. Without T cell sorting, total RNA was isolated from whole blood using the PAXgene blood miRNA kit on an automated QIAcube. Peripheral blood from monozygotic twin pairs, either concordant or discordant for inflammatory bowel disease, underwent deep TCRalpha and TCRbeta repertoire profiling that used unique molecular barcoding. Smoking habits were recorded for all twin pairs, with individuals classified as current, former or never smokers. The paper's findings and limits, for the study overall: Measured by the inverse Simpson index, TCRbeta repertoire diversity was lower in IBD patients than in their healthy co-twins. Because patients received different immunosuppressive treatments, the repertoires may have picked up extra background noise and variability between individuals. Different T cell subtypes could not be distinguished in the analysis. Compared with healthy twins, IBD patients had fewer clonotypes in common with other individuals, a difference most pronounced in patients showing signs of disease activity. No single strong signal or clonotype linked to IBD turned up in the results, so the idea that one exists was not supported. Repertoire similarity did not differ between concordant and discordant twins, possibly due to limited statistical power.

Reading from cysteine to phenylalanine, the CDR3 counts 12 amino acids. Nucleotide data are not available. According to the germline V gene, CDR1 reads SQVTM and CDR2 reads ANQGSEA. Libraries were constructed by 5' RACE. Preparation of each TCR library used 3,500 to 4,500 ng of total RNA. For each sample, cDNA synthesis was carried out in eight separate reactions using SMARTScribe reverse transcriptase. Unique molecular identifiers containing a 6-nucleotide sample barcode were introduced through template switching during cDNA synthesis. TCRalpha and TCRbeta cDNA was amplified in two nested PCRs of about 17 and 10 cycles, and bead purification was carried out after each PCR. Before amplification, the cDNA was treated with uracil DNA-glycosylase and purified using the QIAquick PCR purification kit. The second PCR added Illumina TruSeq-compatible adapters along with sample-specific barcodes. TapeStation and Qubit were used to check library quality and concentration, and 4.5 to 6 ng of each library was pooled. Sequencing of pooled libraries was carried out on an Illumina HiSeq2500 single-index Rapid Run using 2 x 100 bp reads and custom sequencing primers. For the original study's pipeline: MiGEC version 1.2.6 was used for UMI-based consensus assembly to correct PCR and sequencing errors. MiXCR version 2.1.1 was used to carry out V(D)J alignment, clonotype assembly and CDR3 extraction. Normalisation of gene usage, clonotype sharing and MAIT/NKT TCR abundance was achieved by analysing the top 1000, 10 000 and 20 000 clonotypes per sample. Diversity was computed as the inverse Simpson index with the vegan R package after downsampling to 27 000 UMIs. Paired Mann-Whitney U tests were applied to discordant twin pairs, and Benjamini-Hochberg correction was used for multiple testing. After TCRdb reprocessed the reads, each CDR3 protein sequence was kept as one row, without DNA. The authors' filters were not applied to this entry. In this sample's table one finds under 350,000 distinct CDR3 sequences. Of the sample, 5.6% is held by the ten largest clones.

With respect to this clonotype: The clone's antigen remains unknown.

Here the chain combines TRBV29-1 and TRBJ2-7. The source of this sequence is a human donor with ulcerative colitis or Crohn's disease, or a healthy co-twin of an affected twin (not recorded which). Input material: blood. Here the CDR3 is given as CSAEVTVGEQYF.